Presented here are 10 T cell receptor beta chains from one specimen sequenced in a study of CD8 T cells in ankylosing spondylitis. The study's findings and limits: Blood of patients with ankylosing spondylitis appeared to be characterized by a TCR beta motif of several highly homologous variants.

TCRdb redid the calling of the 5' RACE reads with MiXCR, one entry per CDR3 protein. The sample carries a few hundred thousand distinct CDR3 sequences, approximately 8% recorded once. No antigen is known for these receptors. Sequenced input: blood, either unsorted or a sorted T cell fraction (not recorded which). These receptors were obtained from a male donor with ankylosing spondylitis.

This clonotype was counted a few times. The genes are TRBV12-5 and TRBJ2-1; D is perhaps TRBD2 (6 bases). Germline loops: CDR1 LGHNT, CDR2 FRNRAP. V lost 5 bases and J lost 4, with 21 bases in between. The CDR3 totals 17 residues. The CDR3 DNA is TGTGCTAGTGGTCCCCGTGGGGCCGCGGGAAGATACAATGAGCAGTTCTTC. Its protein is CASGPRGAAGRYNEQFF. Drawing the rest from reference TRBV12-5 and TRBJ2-1, the complete variable domain is DARVTQTPRHKVTEMGQEVTMRCQPILGHNTVFWYRQTMMQGLELLAYFRNRAPLDDSGMPKDRFSAEMPDATLATLKIQPSEPRDSAVYFCASGPRGAAGRYNEQFFGPGTRLTVL.

The chain uses TRBV18 and TRBJ2-5; TRBD2 matches at 9 bases. Germline-derived CDR1 and CDR2 are KGHSH and LQKENI. This CDR3 has 14 amino acids. V dropped 2 bases and J dropped 4; count of bases not matched to a gene: 2. CDR3 residues: CASSPAGGRETQYF. CDR3 sequence (DNA): TGTGCCAGCTCACCAGCGGGAGGGAGAGAGACCCAGTACTTC.

This clonotype was observed at least ten times. J is TRBJ2-7 and V is TRBV5-1; D is ambiguous. Trimming shortened V by 5 bases and J by 3 bases, and 15 bases separated the two germline ends. This CDR3 comprises 14 residues. CDR1 is SGHRS, CDR2 YFSETQ, per germline. CDR3 amino acids: CASRSLTPNYEQYF. CDR3 DNA: TGCGCCAGCAGATCATTGACACCCAACTACGAGCAGTACTTC.

Many counts were recorded for this clonotype. The chain carries TRBV11-2 and TRBJ2-1; D not resolved. The CDR3 spans 13 residues. Looked up from germline, CDR1 is SGHAT and CDR2 is FQNNGV. The ends were cut back, 2 bases at V and 2 bases at J, with 4 bases in the middle. CDR3 coding DNA: TGTGCCAGCAGCTTACAGCCCTACAATGAGCAGTTCTTC. This gives the protein CASSLQPYNEQFF.

This clonotype showed up many times. This sequence joins TRBV28 and TRBJ1-2, with TRBD1 matching over 7 bases. The V gene end was trimmed by 5 bases and the J gene end by 8 bases; junction bases not matched to a gene: 8. Germline CDR1 and CDR2: MDHEN and SYDVKM. CDR3 length equals 13 residues. Here the CDR3 DNA reads TGTGCCAGCAGTGTTACAGGGGTTAAAGGCTACACCTTC. This encodes CASSVTGVKGYTF.

This clonotype was counted a few times. DNA of the CDR3: TGTGCCACCAGTGTTGGGGGCCGTACCGGGGAGCTGTTTTTT. Its protein product is CATSVGGRTGELFF. The chain uses TRBV24-1 and TRBJ2-2, with D possibly TRBD1 on 6 matching bases. This CDR3 has 14 residues. Trimming pared 5 bases from V and 5 bases from J, leaving 11 bases between. Germline CDR1 and CDR2: KGHDR and SFDVKD.

This clonotype came up a few times. The gene calls are TRBV29-1 and TRBJ2-2, with 9 nucleotides matching TRBD2. The V and J ends lost 1 base and 7 bases, in that order; junction bases with no gene match: 13. Germline CDR1 is SQVTM and CDR2 is ANQGSEA. This CDR3 comprises 17 residues. The CDR3 nucleotides are TGCAGCGTTGAAGGGCTGGGACTAGCCGCTTCGGGCGGGGAGCTGTTTTTT. It codes for CSVEGLGLAASGGELFF.

This clonotype was seen more than once but under ten times. The rearrangement links TRBV4-3 to TRBJ2-7; D is perhaps TRBD1 (8 bases). Germline loops: CDR1 LGHNA, CDR2 YSLEER. V was shortened by 0 bases and J by 2 bases, with 14 bases between the two germline ends. This CDR3 has 16 residues. CDR3 region: CASSQETGGAPYEQYF. CDR3 in DNA: TGCGCCAGCAGCCAAGAAACAGGGGGGGCACCCTACGAGCAGTACTTC.

This clonotype was seen many times. V is TRBV29-1 and J is TRBJ1-4, with D possibly TRBD1 on 6 matching bases. Trimming shortened V by 6 bases and J by 8 bases, and 13 bases separated the two germline ends. This CDR3 has 12 amino acids. Germline assignment: CDR1 SQVTM and CDR2 ANQGSEA. CDR3 residues: CSVLLGAEKLFF. CDR3 in DNA: TGCAGCGTACTTTTGGGGGCCGAAAAACTGTTTTTT.

This clonotype was picked up many times. V is TRBV10-3 and J is TRBJ2-1, with TRBD2 matching 12 bases. There are 16 residues in the CDR3. Germline loops: CDR1 ENHRY, CDR2 SYGVKD. V was clipped by 5 bases and J by 3 bases; unmatched bases: 5. The chain's CDR3 is CAISNPGLAGYNEQFF. The CDR3 region has the DNA TGTGCCATCAGTAACCCGGGACTAGCGGGCTACAATGAGCAGTTCTTC.